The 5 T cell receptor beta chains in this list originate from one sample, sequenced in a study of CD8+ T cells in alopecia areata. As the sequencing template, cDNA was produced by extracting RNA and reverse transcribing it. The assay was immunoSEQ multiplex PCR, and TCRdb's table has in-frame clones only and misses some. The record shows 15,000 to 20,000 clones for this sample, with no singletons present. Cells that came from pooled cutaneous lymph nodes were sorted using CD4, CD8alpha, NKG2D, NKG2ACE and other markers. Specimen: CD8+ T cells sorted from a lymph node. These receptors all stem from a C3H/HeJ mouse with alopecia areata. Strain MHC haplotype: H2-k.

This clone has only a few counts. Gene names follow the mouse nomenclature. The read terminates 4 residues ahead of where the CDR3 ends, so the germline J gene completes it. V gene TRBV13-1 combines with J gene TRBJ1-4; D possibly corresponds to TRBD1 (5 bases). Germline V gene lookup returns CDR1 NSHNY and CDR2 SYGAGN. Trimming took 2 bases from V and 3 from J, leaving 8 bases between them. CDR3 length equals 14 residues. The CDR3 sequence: CASSERGANERLFF. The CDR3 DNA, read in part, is TGTGCCAGCAGTGAGAGGGGTGCCAACGAA.

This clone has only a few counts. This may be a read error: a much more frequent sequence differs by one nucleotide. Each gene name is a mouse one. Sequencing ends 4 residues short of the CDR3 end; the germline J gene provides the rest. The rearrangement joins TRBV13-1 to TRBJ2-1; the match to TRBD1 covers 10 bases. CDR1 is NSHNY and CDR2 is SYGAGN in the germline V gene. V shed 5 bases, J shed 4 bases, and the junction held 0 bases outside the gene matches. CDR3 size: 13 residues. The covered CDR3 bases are TGTGCCAGCAGGGACAGGGGGTATGCT. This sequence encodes CASRDRGYA. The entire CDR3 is CASRDRGYAEQFF.

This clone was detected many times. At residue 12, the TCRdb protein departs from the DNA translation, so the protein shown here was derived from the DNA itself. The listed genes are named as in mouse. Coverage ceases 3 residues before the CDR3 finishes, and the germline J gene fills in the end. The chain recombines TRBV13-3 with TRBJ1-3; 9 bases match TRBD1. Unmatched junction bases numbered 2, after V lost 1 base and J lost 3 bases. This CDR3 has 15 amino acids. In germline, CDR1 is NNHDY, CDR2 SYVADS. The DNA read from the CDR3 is TGTGCCAGCAGTGATCGGGACAGGGTTGGAAATACG. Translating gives CASSDRDRVGNT. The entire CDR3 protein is CASSDRDRVGNTLYF.

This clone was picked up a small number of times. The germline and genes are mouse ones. Incomplete CDR3 DNA: TGCACCTGCAGTGCAAACAAAAACTCC. Its protein is CTCSANKNS. The whole CDR3 is CTCSANKNSDYTF. This chain uses TRBV1 with TRBJ1-2, with D uncertain. The CDR3 end is not reached by the read, which stops 4 residues before it; the germline J gene fills it in. The CDR3 has 13 amino acids. Germline V gene sequence: CDR1 NSQYPW, CDR2 LRSPGD (reference sequence). The V and J ends lost 2 bases and 1 base respectively, with 5 bases between them.

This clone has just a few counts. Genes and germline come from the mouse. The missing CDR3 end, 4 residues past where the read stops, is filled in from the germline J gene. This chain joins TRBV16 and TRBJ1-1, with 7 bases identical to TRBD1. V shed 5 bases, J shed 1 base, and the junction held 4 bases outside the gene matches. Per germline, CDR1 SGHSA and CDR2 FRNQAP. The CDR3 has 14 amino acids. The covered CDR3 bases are TGTGCAAGCAGCCCCGACAGGGTGAACACA. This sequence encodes CASSPDRVNT. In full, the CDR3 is CASSPDRVNTEVFF. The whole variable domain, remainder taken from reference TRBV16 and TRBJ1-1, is NAGVIQTPRHKVTGKGQEATLWCEPISGHSAVFWYRQTIVQGLEFLTYFRNQAPIDDSGMPKERFSAQMPNQSHSTLKIQSTQPQDSAVYLCASSPDRVNTEVFFGKGTRLTVV.